A single T cell receptor (beta chain) is shown here with its context. What it binds is not known. This sample was included in a study of T cell responses to AZD1222 COVID-19 vaccine. Overall study results and limits: It should be noted that donors were predominantly white British and more often female, and clonal diversity was possibly underestimated.

Profiling relied on immunoSEQ multiplex PCR, and the TCRdb table lists in-frame clones only, not all of them. This listing includes about 140,000 clones. Trimming cost V 1 base and J 2 bases; bases outside gene matches: 3. CDR1 and CDR2 (germline): SGHTA, FQGNSA. This CDR3 is 15 amino acids long. This sequence originates from an adult in good health. Sequencing used peripheral blood. This chain joins TRBV7-2 and TRBJ2-7; 9 nucleotides match TRBD2. In DNA form, the CDR3 reads TGTGCCAGCAGCTTAGGGCCTAGCGGGGCCTACGAGCAGTACTTC. This gives the protein CASSLGPSGAYEQYF. Full variable domain (outside the CDR3, taken from reference TRBV7-2 and TRBJ2-7): GAGVSQSPSNKVTEKGKDVELRCDPISGHTALYWYRQSLGQGLEFLIYFQGNSAPDKSGLPSDRFSAERTGGSVSTLTIQRTQQEDSAVYLCASSLGPSGAYEQYFGPGTRLTVT.